This T cell receptor beta chain was identified during a study of T cell responses to AZD1222 COVID-19 vaccine. Study conclusions and caveats: Dominant at 160-218 and 743-854, vaccine-associated CD4 TCRs also spanned spike.

For this clone: Antigen unknown.

The V end was cut by 6 bases, the J end by 2 bases, with 7 bases between. Germline CDR1 and CDR2: MDHEN and SYDVKM. CDR3 length: 12 amino acids. Some clones are missing from TCRdb's copy, which holds only in-frame ones; the method was immunoSEQ multiplex PCR. This repertoire shows more than 110,000 clones, over 90% found once; its top ten account for approximately 3.8%. V is TRBV28 and J is TRBJ1-2; D is undetermined. The origin of this receptor is an adult who received the AZD1222 COVID-19 vaccine. Source: peripheral blood, taken 28 days after the second AZD1222 dose. In DNA form, the CDR3 reads TGTGCCAGCAGCAACGGAAACTATGGCTACACCTTC. Translation: CASSNGNYGYTF.